Following are 10 T cell receptor beta chains from one sample sequenced in a study of T cells in Graves' hyperthyroidism and ophthalmopathy. What was amplified from RNA transcripts were TCR beta CDR3 regions. The HTBI primer set drove a first-round RT-PCR of the TCR CDR3. TCRdb re-analysed the multiplex PCR reads in MiXCR, keeping a single row per CDR3 protein. The table has about 610,000 distinct CDR3 sequences, about a sixth seen once; the top ten hold around 3.5%. Sequenced material: blood. The origin of the receptors is a woman aged 40-49 years with Graves' ophthalmopathy.

This clonotype was found many times. The rearrangement uses TRBV28 and TRBJ2-5; no clear D gene. The V end was cut by 6 bases, the J end by 5 bases, with 19 bases between. The CDR3 spans 15 residues. Germline V gene sequence: CDR1 MDHEN, CDR2 SYDVKM. The CDR3 bases are TGTGCCAGCAGACCTGTTGTAGAGGCAGGCGAGACCCAGTACTTC. Its translation is CASRPVVEAGETQYF.

In this sample, this clonotype turned up a few times. The chain carries TRBV12-3 or TRBV12-4 and TRBJ1-6; the D is unclear. The CDR3 is 12 amino acids. Trimming took off 3 bases at V and 13 bases at J, with 10 bases between the two ends. CDR3 nucleotides: TGTGCCAGCAGTTTGGGTTCTGGGCCCCTCCACTTT. Encoded protein: CASSLGSGPLHF.

This clonotype was observed a few times. The V and J genes are TRBV28 and TRBJ1-1; no reliable D call. Per germline, CDR1 MDHEN and CDR2 SYDVKM. Trimming removed 3 bases at V and 4 bases at J, with 6 bases between. This CDR3 comprises 12 residues. The CDR3 coding sequence is TGTGCCAGCAGTTTGTGGGCCACTGAAGCTTTCTTT. This gives the protein CASSLWATEAFF.

A few counts support this clonotype. The rearrangement uses TRBV20-1 and TRBJ1-2; D ambiguous. Germline V lookup: CDR1 DFQATT, CDR2 SNEGSKA (reference sequence). The V end lost 0 bases, the J end lost 3 bases, and 5 bases lay between the germline ends. This CDR3 comprises 12 residues. The DNA for the CDR3 is TGCAGTGCTAGAGATATACACTATGGCTACACCTTC. It translates to CSARDIHYGYTF.

This clonotype was found many times. This sequence joins TRBV6-5 and TRBJ1-1; unclear D gene. The CDR3 totals 14 residues. Trimming cost V 0 bases and J 5 bases, with 10 bases left between them. Per the germline V gene, CDR1 is MNHEY and CDR2 is SVGAGI. This chain's CDR3 is CASSYSSRETEAFF. The CDR3, as DNA: TGTGCCAGCAGTTACTCGAGTAGGGAGACTGAAGCTTTCTTT.

Comments on this clonotype: A much larger clone lies one base from this, so it may be a read error. V is TRBV27 and J is TRBJ1-2, with 9 bases that match TRBD1. The V gene end was trimmed by 5 bases and the J gene end by 12 bases; junction bases not matched to a gene: 13. CDR1 is MNHEY and CDR2 is SMNVEV in the germline V gene (reference sequence). The CDR3 consists of 14 residues. This chain's CDR3 is CASSPQDRGRGHTF. In nucleotides, the CDR3 is TGTGCCAGCAGTCCCCAGGACAGGGGTCGAGGCCACACCTTC.

This clonotype was recorded many times. The rearrangement uses TRBV3-1 and TRBJ1-1; a possible D gene is TRBD1 (5 bases). This CDR3 contains 14 residues. Germline V gene data show CDR1 as LGHDT and CDR2 as YNNKEL (reference sequence). V lost 3 bases and J lost 5, with 13 bases in between. The CDR3 here is CASSQGPRGTEAFF. CDR3 in DNA: TGTGCCAGCAGCCAGGGACCCCGGGGGACTGAAGCTTTCTTT.

The gene calls are TRBV5-1 and TRBJ2-1; tentative D call: TRBD1 (6 bases). The CDR3 is made up of 14 amino acids. V shed 4 bases and J shed 6 bases, with 14 bases lying between them. The V gene's germline CDR1 is SGHRS and CDR2 YFSETQ. The CDR3 reads CASSPGHRFNEQFF. The CDR3 DNA reads as TGCGCCAGCAGCCCGGGACATCGGTTCAATGAGCAGTTCTTC.

This clonotype occurred many times. The chain employs TRBV5-1 and TRBJ2-7; unclear D gene. The V gene lost 5 bases and the J gene lost 4 bases, with 19 bases spanning the gap. Germline V gene lookup returns CDR1 SGHRS and CDR2 YFSETQ. There are 15 residues in the CDR3. DNA of the CDR3: TGCGCCAGCAGTTGGGGATCCCTCCATCAATACGAGCAGTACTTC. This translates into CASSWGSLHQYEQYF. The full variable domain, completed using reference TRBV5-1 and TRBJ2-7, is KAGVTQTPRYLIKTRGQQVTLSCSPISGHRSVSWYQQTPGQGLQFLFEYFSETQRNKGNFPGRFSGRQFSNSRSEMNVSTLELGDSALYLCASSWGSLHQYEQYFGPGTRLTVT.

In its sample, this clonotype was seen many times. CDR3 sequence reads: CASSTQVVTEAFF. The CDR3 DNA reads TGTGCCAGCAGTACTCAGGTGGTCACTGAAGCTTTCTTT. The chain is built from TRBV2 and TRBJ1-1; D unclear. The V gene lost 5 bases and the J gene lost 4 bases, with 11 bases spanning the gap. The CDR3 sequence is 13 residues long. CDR1 and CDR2 (germline): SNHLY, FYNNEI.